These T cell receptor beta chains were read from a single sample in a study of blood T cells in healthy people across ages. TCRdb redid the calling of the 5' RACE reads with MiXCR, one entry per CDR3 protein. The sample includes around 1.5 million distinct CDR3 sequences, approximately 63% of them seen just once. The source material was blood. Every receptor here comes from a man aged 18 to 29 in good health. CDR3s include the opening cysteine and the closing phenylalanine or tryptophan. Fields, in order: CDR3 protein, CDR3 DNA, J gene, D gene, clone size, V gene. A D gene is named only where the DNA matches it firmly. Clone size is shown for a subset of rows, as once, few, many or a class of expanded clone.

CASSPGSGTEAFF	TGCGCCAGCAGCCCCGGTTCTGGCACTGAAGCTTTCTTT	TRBJ1-1	NA	NA	TRBV5-1
CASSPPGTVKNIQYF	TGTGCCAGCAGCCCCCCCGGGACAGTCAAAAACATTCAGTACTTC	TRBJ2-4	TRBD1	NA	TRBV7-8
CASTQTSRLKDTQYF	TGTGCCAGCACCCAGACTAGCCGACTGAAAGATACGCAGTATTTT	TRBJ2-3	TRBD2	NA	TRBV12-3/TRBV12-4
CASSLYGSSNTEAFF	TGTGCCAGCAGTTTATATGGGTCCAGTAACACTGAAGCTTTCTTT	TRBJ1-1	NA	NA	TRBV12-3/TRBV12-4
CSVATGGADGANVLTF	TGCAGCGTTGCGACAGGGGGCGCGGATGGGGCCAACGTCCTGACTTTC	TRBJ2-6	TRBD1	NA	TRBV29-1
CASSQVLEKETQYF	TGTGCCAGCAGCCAAGTATTGGAGAAAGAGACCCAGTACTTC	TRBJ2-5	NA	NA	TRBV3-1
CASSQHQGASNQPQHF	TGTGCCAGCAGTCAGCACCAGGGGGCTTCCAATCAGCCCCAGCATTTT	TRBJ1-5	TRBD1	NA	TRBV6-6
CASSVRDREETQYF	TGTGCCAGCAGTGTCCGGGACAGGGAAGAGACCCAGTACTTC	TRBJ2-5	TRBD1	NA	TRBV27
CASGAGTEAFF	TGTGCCAGCGGCGCAGGGACTGAAGCTTTCTTT	TRBJ1-1	NA	NA	TRBV6-2/TRBV6-3
CASSLALVAVREQYF	TGTGCCAGCAGTTTAGCGCTAGTCGCGGTGCGCGAGCAGTACTTC	TRBJ2-7	NA	few	TRBV12-3/TRBV12-4
CASSFGGGRQPQHF	TGTGCCAGCAGCTTTGGGGGGGGAAGGCAGCCCCAGCATTTT	TRBJ1-5	NA	NA	TRBV7-9
CASSSGQARSTDTQYF	TGTGCCAGCAGCTCGGGACAGGCCAGAAGCACAGATACGCAGTATTTT	TRBJ2-3	TRBD1	few	TRBV7-2
CASSDDTNRLQGYTF	TGTGCCAGCAGTGATGACACTAACCGATTACAAGGCTACACCTTC	TRBJ1-2	NA	few	TRBV27
CASSSGWEQFF	TGTGCCAGCAGCTCTGGATGGGAGCAGTTCTTC	TRBJ2-1	NA	few	TRBV5-4
CASSYSYRSEAFF	TGTGCCAGCAGTTACTCGTACAGGAGTGAAGCTTTCTTT	TRBJ1-1	NA	once	TRBV6-6
CASSLSGLAYNEQFF	TGCGCCAGCAGCCTATCGGGACTAGCCTACAATGAGCAGTTCTTC	TRBJ2-1	TRBD2	NA	TRBV5-1
CASSYSISGTANTEAFF	TGTGCCAGCAGTTACTCTATTTCGGGGACAGCGAACACTGAAGCTTTCTTT	TRBJ1-1	TRBD1	once	TRBV6-5
CASEGTAYEQYF	TGTGCCAGCGAAGGGACAGCCTACGAGCAGTACTTC	TRBJ2-7	TRBD1	NA	TRBV3-1
CSCPGVVSYNEQFF	TGCAGCTGTCCGGGGGTAGTATCCTACAATGAGCAGTTCTTC	TRBJ2-1	NA	NA	TRBV20-1
CASSQQISLLWTRETQYF	TGCGCCAGCAGCCAACAAATCTCCCTCCTCTGGACCCGGGAGACCCAGTACTTC	TRBJ2-5	NA	NA	TRBV4-1
CASSLSFGDKGYEQYF	TGTGCCAGCAGTTTATCGTTCGGGGATAAGGGATACGAGCAGTACTTC	TRBJ2-7	NA	NA	TRBV27
CASSLTGGGELFF	TGTGCCAGCAGTTTAACGGGCGGCGGGGAGCTGTTTTTT	TRBJ2-2	NA	NA	TRBV12-3/TRBV12-4
CASSAGLPTNEKLFF	TGTGCCAGTAGTGCCGGGCTCCCAACTAATGAAAAACTGTTTTTT	TRBJ1-4	NA	few	TRBV12-3/TRBV12-4
CASSLPDSPRAEKLFF	TGTGCCAGCAGCCTGCCCGACTCCCCTCGGGCTGAAAAACTGTTTTTT	TRBJ1-4	NA	NA	TRBV7-9
CASGTGGLSTDTQYF	TGTGCCAGCGGGACAGGTGGCCTTAGCACAGATACGCAGTATTTT	TRBJ2-3	TRBD1	NA	TRBV19
CASSLEQGPSYEQYF	TGTGCCAGCAGCTTAGAACAGGGACCCTCCTACGAGCAGTACTTC	TRBJ2-7	NA	NA	TRBV11-2
CASSSRGGSYNEQFF	TGTGCCAGCAGCTCCCGGGGGGGTTCCTACAATGAGCAGTTCTTC	TRBJ2-1	TRBD2	NA	TRBV5-1
CSASSILNEKLFF	TGCAGTGCTTCCAGTATCTTAAATGAAAAACTGTTTTTT	TRBJ1-4	NA	NA	TRBV20-1
CASSPYRQGLETQYF	TGTGCCAGCAGCCCATATCGACAGGGATTGGAGACCCAGTACTTC	TRBJ2-5	TRBD1	few	TRBV4-2
CASSLYYSNQPQHF	TGTGCCAGCAGTTTATATTACAGCAATCAGCCCCAGCATTTT	TRBJ1-5	NA	NA	TRBV27
CATSDLGEQFF	TGTGCCACCAGTGATTTGGGTGAGCAGTTCTTC	TRBJ2-1	NA	NA	TRBV24-1
CATSSHPNSNQPQHF	TGTGCCACCAGCAGCCACCCAAATAGCAATCAGCCCCAGCATTTT	TRBJ1-5	NA	once	TRBV15
CAGFPGNTDTQYF	TGCGCCGGATTCCCAGGGAATACAGATACGCAGTATTTT	TRBJ2-3	NA	NA	TRBV5-1
CASSWGRQATNVETQYF	TGCGCCAGCAGCTGGGGACGACAAGCAACCAACGTTGAGACCCAGTACTTC	TRBJ2-5	NA	NA	TRBV5-1
CSVLSRTGNSGEQYF	TGCAGCGTCCTATCCCGGACAGGGAATTCCGGTGAGCAGTACTTC	TRBJ2-5	TRBD1	NA	TRBV29-1
CSASEDLGANVLTF	TGCAGTGCTAGCGAGGACCTAGGGGCCAACGTCCTGACTTTC	TRBJ2-6	NA	NA	TRBV20-1
CASSLGASGRVYEQYF	TGTGCCAGCAGCTTGGGGGCTAGCGGGAGGGTCTACGAGCAGTACTTC	TRBJ2-7	TRBD2	NA	TRBV7-2
CASSQDPSGGIYEQYF	TGCGCCAGCAGCCAAGATCCTAGCGGGGGGATTTACGAGCAGTACTTC	TRBJ2-7	TRBD2	few	TRBV4-1
CASSLAAWLATEETQYF	TGTGCCAGCAGTTTGGCTGCCTGGTTGGCGACGGAGGAGACCCAGTACTTC	TRBJ2-5	NA	few	TRBV12-3/TRBV12-4
CASSTGQGAHGYTF	TGTGCCAGCAGCACGGGACAGGGGGCGCATGGCTACACCTTC	TRBJ1-2	TRBD1	NA	TRBV7-2
CASSFVPGRVSYNEQFF	TGTGCCAGCAGTTTCGTCCCAGGTCGGGTCTCCTACAATGAGCAGTTCTTC	TRBJ2-1	NA	NA	TRBV12-3/TRBV12-4
CASSPRTTELPNTEAFF	TGCGCCAGCAGCCCCCGGACTACTGAACTACCGAACACTGAAGCTTTCTTT	TRBJ1-1	NA	NA	TRBV5-1
CASSLQGQREQYF	TGTGCCAGCAGCCTCCAGGGACAGCGCGAGCAGTACTTC	TRBJ2-7	TRBD1	NA	TRBV7-2
CASSQGSGRAWYNEQFF	TGTGCCAGCAGCCAGGGTAGCGGGAGGGCCTGGTACAATGAGCAGTTCTTC	TRBJ2-1	TRBD2	NA	TRBV4-2
CSVDLVDFNEQFF	TGCAGCGTTGATCTCGTTGATTTCAATGAGCAGTTCTTC	TRBJ2-1	NA	NA	TRBV29-1
CASSGEGSRSEQYF	TGTGCCAGCAGTGGGGAGGGGTCTAGGAGTGAGCAGTACTTC	TRBJ2-5	TRBD2	NA	TRBV6-6
CASSLQGSGSPLHF	TGTGCCAGCAGCCTCCAGGGTAGTGGTTCACCCCTCCACTTT	TRBJ1-6	NA	few	TRBV28
CSASPGTSGGDTQYF	TGCAGTGCAAGCCCCGGGACTAGCGGGGGAGATACGCAGTATTTT	TRBJ2-3	TRBD2	NA	TRBV20-1
CATSDLTEANTGELFF	TGTGCCACCAGTGATTTGACAGAAGCGAACACCGGGGAGCTGTTTTTT	TRBJ2-2	NA	NA	TRBV24-1
CSVDGESGDTQYF	TGCAGCGTTGACGGGGAATCGGGAGATACGCAGTATTTT	TRBJ2-3	NA	NA	TRBV29-1
CATAFGSEQFF	TGTGCCACTGCGTTTGGCAGCGAGCAGTTCTTC	TRBJ2-1	NA	few	TRBV24-1
CASSPIGDPYEQYF	TGTGCCAGCAGCCCCATCGGGGATCCCTACGAGCAGTACTTC	TRBJ2-7	NA	NA	TRBV11-2
CASTIGLAENYQETQYF	TGTGCCAGCACTATCGGACTAGCGGAGAATTACCAAGAGACCCAGTACTTC	TRBJ2-5	TRBD2	few	TRBV12-3/TRBV12-4
CASSEPGLYYNEQFF	TGTGCCAGCAGCGAACCGGGACTGTACTACAATGAGCAGTTCTTC	TRBJ2-1	NA	NA	TRBV7-9
CASSQDKVRELAGTTDTQYF	TGCGCCAGCAGCCAAGATAAAGTGAGGGAACTAGCGGGGACCACAGATACGCAGTATTTT	TRBJ2-3	TRBD2	NA	TRBV4-1